This T cell receptor (beta chain) was sequenced during a study of blood T cell repertoires in COVID-19. Study as a whole: The origin of the acute and convalescent COVID-19 samples was the United States, Italy and Spain. From T cells, B-cell-depleted T cells, or PBMCs came the material, which was cDNA or gDNA.

The CDR3 spans 15 residues. V was clipped by 5 bases and J by 2 bases; unmatched bases: 6. Germline CDR1 and CDR2: LNHNV and YYDKDF (reference sequence). The authors' processing: Reference gene primer amplification gave estimated nucleated cell counts. The protocol was immunoSEQ multiplex PCR, while the TCRdb copy is restricted to in-frame clones and leaves out a portion. The V and J calls and clone size are taken from that table; D and trimming were inferred from the DNA. Here the sample spans over 200,000 clones, 75% to 95% being singletons. Followed over time, Seattle patients had been enrolled while infection was active.

The TCR was taken from a person under 35 with COVID-19, enrolled during active disease. The rearrangement uses TRBV15 and TRBJ2-5; 9 bases map to TRBD2. Sequenced: peripheral blood. In DNA form, the CDR3 reads TGTGCCACCAGCTGGGCTAGCGGGGATCAAGAGACCCAGTACTTC. It is translated as CATSWASGDQETQYF.